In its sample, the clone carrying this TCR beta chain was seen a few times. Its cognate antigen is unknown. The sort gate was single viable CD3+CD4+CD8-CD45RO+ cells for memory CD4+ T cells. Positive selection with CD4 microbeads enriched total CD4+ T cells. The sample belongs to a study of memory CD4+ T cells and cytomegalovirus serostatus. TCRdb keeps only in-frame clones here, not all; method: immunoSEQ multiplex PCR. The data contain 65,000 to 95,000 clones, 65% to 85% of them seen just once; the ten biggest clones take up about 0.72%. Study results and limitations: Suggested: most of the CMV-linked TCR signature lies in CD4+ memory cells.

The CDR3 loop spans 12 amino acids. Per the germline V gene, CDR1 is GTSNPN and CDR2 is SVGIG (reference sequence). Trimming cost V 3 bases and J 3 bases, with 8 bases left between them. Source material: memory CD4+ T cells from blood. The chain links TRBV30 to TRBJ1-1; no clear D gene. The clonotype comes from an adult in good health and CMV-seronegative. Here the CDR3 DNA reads TGTGCCTGGAGACTTGCAGACACTGAAGCTTTCTTT. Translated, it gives CAWRLADTEAFF.